These 28 T cell receptor beta chains were sequenced from one sample in a study of shared clonotypes between healthy human individuals. Using immunoSEQ multiplex PCR, the repertoire was profiled, and TCRdb retains in-frame clones only, with some absent. The table lists fewer than 550,000 clones, about 80% of them singletons, with under 15% in the top ten. The sample taken for sequencing was PBMCs. Receptors were obtained from a woman aged 40 to 50 in good health. Some clones in this sample may be carry-over from other donors' samples.

The chain recombines TRBV6-5 with TRBJ1-2, with D possibly being TRBD1 (5 bases). CDR3 size: 14 residues. Germline assignment: CDR1 MNHEY and CDR2 SVGAGI. The V and J ends lost 2 bases and 4 bases respectively, with 11 bases between them. In DNA, the CDR3 is TGTGCCAGCAGTTACGCTCAGGGCTCCTATGGCTACACCTTC. This encodes CASSYAQGSYGYTF.

The chain uses TRBV5-8 and TRBJ2-3, with D unclear. The CDR3 has 14 residues. Germline CDR1 is SGHTS and CDR2 is YDEGEE. Deletions cut 0 bases from V and 4 bases from J, with 9 bases between. The CDR3 DNA follows: TGTGCCAGCAGCTTGGAGGGAAGAGCAGATACGCAGTATTTT. Translated, it gives CASSLEGRADTQYF.

This clone was counted only a few times. The chain links TRBV2 to TRBJ1-5; no clear D gene. The germline gives CDR1 SNHLY, CDR2 FYNNEI. The V end was cut by 6 bases, the J end by 5 bases, with 17 bases between. This CDR3 has 15 amino acids. CDR3 DNA sequence: TGTGCCAGCAGACCTACTGCCTCGGGCGATCAGCCCCAGCATTTT. As protein: CASRPTASGDQPQHF.

The CDR3 here is CASQEGLAYNEQFF. For the CDR3, the DNA is TGTGCCAGCCAGGAGGGCCTAGCCTACAATGAGCAGTTCTTC. The rearrangement links TRBV6-5 to TRBJ2-1; a possible D gene is TRBD2 (6 bases). CDR3 size: 14 residues. Trimming left V 8 bases short and J 2 bases short, with 13 bases between. From germline, CDR1 is MNHEY and CDR2 SVGAGI.

In this sample, this clone turned up a few times. In DNA form, the CDR3 reads TGTGCCAGCAGTTTATCCCCCGGGGAGCTGTTTTTT. Protein sequence: CASSLSPGELFF. The chain couples TRBV28 to TRBJ2-2; no firm D call. This CDR3 has 12 amino acids. The germline V gene has CDR1 MDHEN and CDR2 SYDVKM. V lost 1 base and J lost 6, with 3 bases in between.

This clone appeared a few times. The chain combines TRBV9 with TRBJ1-3; D gene unclear. Trimming stripped 0 bases from V and 1 base from J, with 8 bases between. The CDR3 spans 15 residues. Germline V lookup: CDR1 SGDLS, CDR2 YYNGEE. This CDR3 reads CASSVGGYSGNTIYF. The DNA of the CDR3 is TGTGCCAGCAGCGTAGGGGGATATTCTGGAAACACCATATATTTT.

Turning to this clone: With a much larger clone just one base away, this may be a read error. The sample carries other DNA sequences with the same CDR3. The chain has TRBV2 and TRBJ2-1; 11 bases are a match to TRBD2. Trimming removed 11 bases from V and 4 bases from J; junction bases left unmatched: 4. This CDR3 region has 13 residues. Germline V lookup: CDR1 SNHLY, CDR2 FYNNEI. CDR3 in DNA: TGTGCCGGGGGACTAGCGGAGTACAATGAGCAGTTCTTC. Translation gives CAGGLAEYNEQFF.

The gene calls are TRBV5-1 and TRBJ2-1, with D perhaps TRBD2 (5 bases). Germline V CDR1 and CDR2: SGHRS, YFSETQ. CDR3 length: 13 amino acids. The V end was cut by 0 bases, the J end by 10 bases, with 11 bases between. Here the CDR3 reads CASSLEGRGEQFF. Written as DNA, the CDR3 is TGCGCCAGCAGCTTGGAGGGTCGAGGGGAGCAGTTCTTC.

This clone has just one count. V gene TRBV15 combines with J gene TRBJ1-2, with D perhaps matching TRBD1 (6 bases). Germline values: CDR1 LNHNV, CDR2 YYDKDF (reference sequence). The CDR3 extends over 16 amino acids. Trimming left V 5 bases short and J 4 bases short, with 20 bases between. The CDR3 region is CATSLDSEPTLYGYTF. The CDR3 coding sequence is TGTGCCACCAGCCTGGACAGCGAGCCAACTCTCTATGGCTACACCTTC.

The chain joins TRBV7-2 to TRBJ2-5; 7 nucleotides match TRBD2. The CDR3 sequence is 14 residues long. Germline V CDR1 and CDR2: SGHTA, FQGNSA. Unmatched junction bases numbered 2, after V lost 3 bases and J lost 1 base. CDR3 DNA sequence: TGTGCCAGCAGCTTTTCTAGCGGCCAAGAGACCCAGTACTTC. It translates to CASSFSSGQETQYF. The variable domain in full, completed from reference TRBV7-2 and TRBJ2-5, reads GAGVSQSPSNKVTEKGKDVELRCDPISGHTALYWYRQSLGQGLEFLIYFQGNSAPDKSGLPSDRFSAERTGGSVSTLTIQRTQQEDSAVYLCASSFSSGQETQYFGPGTRLLVL.

This chain connects TRBV7-9 to TRBJ1-1, with 8 bases fitting TRBD1. J was trimmed by 0 bases and V by 6 bases; bases with no gene match: 6. Germline CDR1 SEHNR, CDR2 FQNEAQ (reference sequence). The length of the CDR3 is 15 residues. The CDR3 DNA sequence: TGTGCCAGCAGACACCGGGACAGGATGAACACTGAAGCTTTCTTT. Translated: CASRHRDRMNTEAFF.

This chain joins TRBV28 and TRBJ1-5; 11 bases are a match to TRBD1. V shed 5 bases and J 0 bases; nucleotides not matched to a gene: 9. This CDR3 comprises 18 residues. Germline values: CDR1 MDHEN, CDR2 SYDVKM. The CDR3 region has the DNA TGTGCCAGCAGTCGCGGGACAGGGGGAATTTATAGCAATCAGCCCCAGCATTTT. Translating it yields CASSRGTGGIYSNQPQHF.

CDR3 DNA: TGCGCCAGCAGCCAAGATGGGCCCAGAGGAAGTGCCCCCTACGAGCAGTACTTC. Encoded protein: CASSQDGPRGSAPYEQYF. This sequence joins TRBV4-1 and TRBJ2-7; D gene ambiguous. This CDR3 is built from 18 residues. Germline values: CDR1 MGHRA, CDR2 YSYEKL. V was cut by 0 bases and J by 2 bases, with 20 bases left in between.

V and J are TRBV5-1 and TRBJ2-7; 9 nucleotides match TRBD1. The CDR3 extends over 14 amino acids. The junction had 4 bases not matched to a gene; V was cut back by 1 base and J by 5 bases. The germline gives CDR1 SGHRS, CDR2 YFSETQ. DNA for the CDR3: TGCGCCAGCAGCTTGACAGGGGGCACCAACGAGCAGTACTTC. It translates to CASSLTGGTNEQYF.

About this clone: Other DNA sequences of this sample code for an identical CDR3. CDR3 sequence reads: CASSPPGQSYEQYF. In DNA, the CDR3 is TGTGCCAGCAGTCCTCCGGGACAGTCCTACGAGCAGTACTTC. The chain joins TRBV28 to TRBJ2-7; 7 bases agree with TRBD1. The ends lost 5 bases at V and 1 base at J; junction bases unmatched: 5. The CDR3 loop spans 14 amino acids. CDR1 is MDHEN, CDR2 SYDVKM, per germline.

The chain is built from TRBV5-6 and TRBJ2-5, with D possibly being TRBD2 (5 bases). The CDR3 spans 14 residues. The V gene lost 2 bases and the J gene lost 0 bases, with 8 bases spanning the gap. CDR1 is SGHDT, CDR2 YYEEEE, per germline. CDR3 region: CASSLGGYQETQYF. In nucleotides, the CDR3 is TGTGCCAGCAGCTTAGGCGGGTACCAAGAGACCCAGTACTTC.

V gene TRBV25-1 combines with J gene TRBJ1-3; D might be TRBD1 (5 bases). The CDR3 length is 16 residues. Germline V CDR1 and CDR2: MGHDK, SYGVNS. Trimming removed 3 bases at V and 1 base at J, with 13 bases between. CDR3 in DNA: TGTGCCAGCAGTGACTCCGGCCGGGGGTCTGGAAACACCATATATTTT. Protein sequence: CASSDSGRGSGNTIYF.

The chain employs TRBV15 and TRBJ2-5; maybe TRBD1 (6 bases). The CDR3 covers 13 residues. V gave up 5 bases and J gave up 4 bases, with 11 bases separating them. Germline CDR1 LNHNV, CDR2 YYDKDF (reference sequence). The DNA of the CDR3 is TGTGCCACCAGCCCACGGACAGCAGAGACCCAGTACTTC. It codes for CATSPRTAETQYF.

This chain connects TRBV21-1 to TRBJ2-7; the table calls TRBD2, which could not be checked here. TRBV21-1 is labeled a pseudogene. This CDR3 has 14 residues. The DNA of the CDR3 is TGTGCCAGCAGCAAAGACTCTCGGGCGGGCGAGCAGTACTTC. It encodes CASSKDSRAGEQYF.

The chain has TRBV7-2 and TRBJ2-7; 7 nucleotides align to TRBD1. Unmatched junction bases numbered 12, after V lost 4 bases and J lost 6 bases. From germline, CDR1 is SGHTA and CDR2 FQGNSA. The CDR3 covers 15 residues. This chain's CDR3 is CASSSPTSTGREQYF. CDR3 nucleotides: TGTGCCAGCAGCTCACCGACTTCGACAGGGCGCGAGCAGTACTTC. Based on the CDR3 plus reference TRBV7-2 and TRBJ2-7, the full variable domain is GAGVSQSPSNKVTEKGKDVELRCDPISGHTALYWYRQSLGQGLEFLIYFQGNSAPDKSGLPSDRFSAERTGGSVSTLTIQRTQQEDSAVYLCASSSPTSTGREQYFGPGTRLTVT.

Concerning this clone: The identical CDR3 is also encoded by other nucleotide sequences in the sample. The chain employs TRBV5-6 and TRBJ2-1; TRBD2 matches at 11 bases. Germline assignment: CDR1 SGHDT and CDR2 YYEEEE. V lost 0 bases and J lost 4; bases outside the gene matches: 0. The CDR3 length is 15 residues. The CDR3 nucleotides read TGTGCCAGCAGCTTGGGACTAGCGGGGTACAATGAGCAGTTCTTC. Amino acid sequence: CASSLGLAGYNEQFF.

This clone came up once. This chain links TRBV7-2 with TRBJ2-7, with TRBD2 identical over 9 bases. The CDR3 loop spans 18 amino acids. Germline V lookup: CDR1 SGHTA, CDR2 FQGNSA. V was clipped by 4 bases and J by 5 bases; unmatched bases: 18. The CDR3 bases are TGTGCCAGCAGCTCACCCCTTGGTGGTAGCGGGAGAATAGACGAGCAGTACTTC. Residues: CASSSPLGGSGRIDEQYF.

This chain connects TRBV5-1 to TRBJ2-7, with 9 bases aligning to TRBD2. Trimming cost V 0 bases and J 4 bases; bases outside gene matches: 8. Looked up from germline, CDR1 is SGHRS and CDR2 is YFSETQ. The CDR3 has 16 residues. The CDR3 coding sequence is TGCGCCAGCAGCTTGGGTCGGCTAGCGGGACAATACGAGCAGTACTTC. This translates into CASSLGRLAGQYEQYF.

This chain uses TRBV5-1 with TRBJ2-2; D gene uncertain. The germline V gene has CDR1 SGHRS and CDR2 YFSETQ. V gave up 4 bases and J gave up 3 bases, with 16 bases separating them. The CDR3 spans 16 residues. The CDR3 region is CASSPVKGLYTGELFF. CDR3 nucleotides: TGCGCCAGCAGCCCCGTAAAGGGCCTATACACCGGGGAGCTGTTTTTT.

The genes are TRBV5-6 and TRBJ2-2; 7 nucleotides align to TRBD1. The CDR3 contains 15 residues. Germline-derived CDR1 and CDR2 are SGHDT and YYEEEE. J gave up 5 bases and V 0 bases, and 4 bases lay outside the gene matches. CDR3 sequence (DNA): TGTGCCAGCAGCTTGGTAGACAGGGAAACCGGGGAGCTGTTTTTT. Translated: CASSLVDRETGELFF.

The V and J genes are TRBV14 and TRBJ2-1; 8 positions match TRBD2. The CDR3 is 17 amino acids. The germline CDR1 and CDR2 sequences are SGHDN and FVKESK. V was pared by 2 bases and J by 6 bases, with 12 bases of the junction left unmatched. As DNA, the CDR3 is TGTGCCAGCAGCCAACCCCTGACTAGCGACCTCTTCAATGAGCAGTTCTTC. Protein: CASSQPLTSDLFNEQFF.

In its sample, this clone was seen a few times. The chain has TRBV7-3 and TRBJ1-1; D is undetermined. Germline values: CDR1 SGHTA, CDR2 FQGTGA. This CDR3 is 13 amino acids long. The V end lost 5 bases, the J end lost 4 bases, and 11 bases lay between the germline ends. CDR3 protein: CASSLDGITEAFF. CDR3 DNA sequence: TGTGCCAGCAGCCTAGACGGTATCACTGAAGCTTTCTTT.

This chain links TRBV9 with TRBJ2-1; D call uncertain. V was trimmed by 2 bases and J by 5 bases, leaving 2 bases between them. This CDR3 has 11 residues. The germline gives CDR1 SGDLS, CDR2 YYNGEE. The CDR3 bases are TGTGCCAGCAGCGTCCACAATGAGCAGTTCTTC. This encodes CASSVHNEQFF.